This T cell receptor (beta chain) was observed in a study of radiotherapy plus CTLA-4 blockade in lung cancer. Across the whole study: Among enrolled patients, over 15% responded and 31% achieved disease control. Whole-study findings and limits: Blood saw expansion of tumor-derived TCR clones after radiotherapy plus ipilimumab. With interferon-beta, early dynamics of blood T cell clones were reported to best predict response.

Enrolled patients, whose metastatic non-small-cell lung cancer was chemo-refractory, received focal radiation plus CTLA-4 blockade with ipilimumab. Turning to this clone: As yet, its antigen is unknown.

This table comes from immunoSEQ multiplex PCR, and its TCRdb copy is limited to in-frame clones, with some not included. This table holds roughly 66,000 clones, approximately 83% found once. The sequence derives from a human donor with non-small cell lung cancer who had a partial response to radiotherapy plus ipilimumab. The specimen was peripheral blood, collected from a patient treated with radiotherapy plus ipilimumab.

CDR3 in DNA: TGTGCCAGCAGGCCCCATGAGCGGTCCTACGAGCAGTACTTC. Its protein product is CASRPHERSYEQYF. The V call is TRBV6-1, the J call TRBJ2-7, with a tentative D call TRBD2 (5 bases). The CDR3 length is 14 residues. Germline V gene data show CDR1 as MNHNS and CDR2 as SASEGT. V lost 6 bases, J lost 1 base, and 13 bases lay in between.